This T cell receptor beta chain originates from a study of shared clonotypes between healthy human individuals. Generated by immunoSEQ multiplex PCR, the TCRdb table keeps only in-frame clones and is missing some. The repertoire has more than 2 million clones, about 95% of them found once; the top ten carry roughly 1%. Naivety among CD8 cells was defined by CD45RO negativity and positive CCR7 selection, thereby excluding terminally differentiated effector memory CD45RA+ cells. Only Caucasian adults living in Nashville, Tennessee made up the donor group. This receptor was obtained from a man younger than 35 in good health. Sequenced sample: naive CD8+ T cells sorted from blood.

This CDR3 reads CASSQDYRTGPHEQYF. The CDR3, as DNA: TGTGCCAGCAGCCAAGATTACCGGACAGGGCCCCACGAGCAGTACTTC. The genes are TRBV9 and TRBJ2-7; TRBD1 matches at 8 bases. Germline-derived CDR1 and CDR2 are SGDLS and YYNGEE. Trimming cost V 4 bases and J 5 bases; bases outside gene matches: 14. The length of the CDR3 is 16 residues.